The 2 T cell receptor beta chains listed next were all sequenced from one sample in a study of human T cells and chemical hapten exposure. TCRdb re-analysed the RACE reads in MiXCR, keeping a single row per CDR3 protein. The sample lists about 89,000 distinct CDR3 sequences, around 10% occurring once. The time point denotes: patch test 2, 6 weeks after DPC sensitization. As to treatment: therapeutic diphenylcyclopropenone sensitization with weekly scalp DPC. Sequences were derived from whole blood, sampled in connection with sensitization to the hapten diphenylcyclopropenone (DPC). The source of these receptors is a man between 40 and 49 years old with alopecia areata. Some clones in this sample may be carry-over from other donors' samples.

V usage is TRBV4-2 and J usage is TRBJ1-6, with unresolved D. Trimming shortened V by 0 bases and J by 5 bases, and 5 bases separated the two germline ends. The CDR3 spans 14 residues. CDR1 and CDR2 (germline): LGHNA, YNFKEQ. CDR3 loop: CASSQEDHNSPLHF. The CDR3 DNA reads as TGTGCCAGCAGCCAAGAAGACCATAATTCACCCCTCCACTTT.

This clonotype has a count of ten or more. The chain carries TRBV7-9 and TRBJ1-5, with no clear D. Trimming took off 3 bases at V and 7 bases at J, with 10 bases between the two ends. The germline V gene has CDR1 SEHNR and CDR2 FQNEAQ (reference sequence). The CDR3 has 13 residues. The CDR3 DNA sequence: TGTGCCAGCAGCTTTGAAGGGAACCAGCCCCAGCATTTT. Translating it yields CASSFEGNQPQHF.